This TCR beta chain was found in a study of shared clonotypes between healthy human individuals. The study ran the assay at deep level. How the authors handled the data: In the immunoSEQ data, sequences were junction-only and lacked quality scores, so filtering differed. Sequenced by immunoSEQ multiplex PCR; TCRdb stores in-frame clones only, minus some. That table supplies the V and J calls and clone size; D and trimming were determined from the DNA. Of 1 million to 1.3 million clones listed, about 80% were seen once; the top ten hold 0.6% to 0.75%. Study-level points and caveats: Among non-shared clonotypes, generation probabilities were lower than among those shared by all four donors.

The CDR3 extends over 13 amino acids. CDR1 and CDR2 (germline): MDHEN, SYDVKM. Unmatched junction bases numbered 5, after V lost 5 bases and J lost 5 bases. As regards this clone: The antigen is unknown.

The TCR comes from a man in his late teens or twenties in good health. Some clones in this sample may be carry-over from other donors' samples. The chain has TRBV28 and TRBJ1-2; 7 bases line up with TRBD1. The sequenced sample was memory CD4+ T cells from PBMCs. The subset was: CD45RA-negative fraction. Written as DNA, the CDR3 is TGTGCCAGCAGTCAAGGGGGCGGATATGGCTACACCTTC. It is translated as CASSQGGGYGYTF.